Each of the 24 T cell receptor beta chains below was sequenced from the same sample in a study of technical replicates of blood from a handful of donors. TCRdb keeps only in-frame clones here, not all; method: immunoSEQ multiplex PCR. Here the sample spans about 79,000 clones, 94% being singletons. The material sequenced was T cells isolated from PBMCs. Every receptor here comes from a human donor in good health.

The genes are TRBV2 and TRBJ1-3; D unresolved. Per germline, CDR1 SNHLY and CDR2 FYNNEI. The CDR3 is 14 residues long. V lost 4 bases and J lost 2, with 9 bases in between. In DNA form, the CDR3 reads TGTGCCAGCAGTGCTCAGGTTACTGGAAACACCATATATTTT. Translating it yields CASSAQVTGNTIYF.

The CDR3 here is CASSRPGLAGKSSYEQYF. Written as DNA, the CDR3 is TGCGCCAGCAGCCGACCGGGACTAGCGGGAAAGAGCTCCTACGAGCAGTACTTC. The rearrangement links TRBV4-1 to TRBJ2-7; 13 positions agree with TRBD2. CDR3 length: 18 residues. Losses at the gene ends were 4 bases for V and 0 bases for J; bases not matched to a gene: 9. Germline CDR1 is MGHRA and CDR2 is YSYEKL.

The rearrangement joins TRBV10-1 to TRBJ2-4, with 7 bases identical to TRBD1. Looked up from germline, CDR1 is WNHNN and CDR2 is SYGVQD (reference sequence). The CDR3 sequence is 15 residues long. V lost 0 bases, J lost 9 bases, and 8 bases stayed unmatched. CDR3 protein: CASSESTGRNSIQYF. For the CDR3, the DNA is TGCGCCAGCAGTGAGTCGACAGGGCGGAATAGCATTCAGTACTTC.

In DNA, the CDR3 is TGTGCCAGCAGGGGCCTCCCAGATACGCAGTATTTT. Protein sequence: CASRGLPDTQYF. The chain is built from TRBV28 and TRBJ2-3; D gene uncertain. Germline CDR1 reads MDHEN; CDR2 reads SYDVKM. V gave up 6 bases and J gave up 4 bases, with 8 bases separating them. The CDR3 covers 12 residues.

The chain has TRBV6-1 and TRBJ1-4; D unresolved. Germline V gene sequence: CDR1 MNHNS, CDR2 SASEGT. Trimming removed 7 bases from V and 6 bases from J, with 9 bases in between. The CDR3 totals 12 residues. CDR3 amino acids: CASTYRDEKLFF. The CDR3 nucleotides read TGTGCCAGCACCTACCGGGATGAAAAACTGTTTTTT.

The chain joins TRBV4-1 to TRBJ1-4; 7 positions match TRBD1. There are 18 residues in the CDR3. CDR1 is MGHRA, CDR2 YSYEKL, per germline. V dropped 3 bases and J dropped 5; count of bases not matched to a gene: 15. CDR3 DNA sequence: TGCGCCAGCAGCCAGGTCGGAGACAGGGTAATTGGGAATGAAAAACTGTTTTTT. It encodes CASSQVGDRVIGNEKLFF.

The chain has TRBV27 and TRBJ2-2, with 10 bases identical to TRBD2. V trimming: 6 bases; J trimming: 5 bases; junction bases outside the gene matches: 12. Germline-derived CDR1 and CDR2 are MNHEY and SMNVEV (reference sequence). This CDR3 comprises 17 residues. In DNA form, the CDR3 reads TGTGCCAGCAGGCGGCGGACTAGCGGAGAGGGGACCGGGGAGCTGTTTTTT. This sequence encodes CASRRRTSGEGTGELFF.

The chain is built from TRBV7-9 and TRBJ2-7; TRBD2 matches 10 bases. The V segment lost 5 bases and the J segment 3 bases; nucleotides outside the gene matches: 4. The CDR3 consists of 14 residues. CDR1 is SEHNR, CDR2 FQNEAQ, per germline (reference sequence). The CDR3 protein is CASSVEREGYEQYF. The CDR3 bases are TGTGCCAGCAGCGTAGAGCGGGAGGGCTACGAGCAGTACTTC. Full variable domain (remainder filled in from reference TRBV7-9 and TRBJ2-7): DTGVSQNPRHKITKRGQNVTFRCDPISEHNRLYWYRQTLGQGPEFLTYFQNEAQLEKSRLLSDRFSAERPKGSFSTLEIQRTEQGDSAMYLCASSVEREGYEQYFGPGTRLTVT.

The chain couples TRBV7-3 to TRBJ1-1; the D is unclear. The CDR3 totals 12 residues. Germline CDR1 reads SGHTA; CDR2 reads FQGTGA. Trimming removed 4 bases at V and 6 bases at J, with 9 bases between. The chain's CDR3 is CASSSTGAEAFF. The CDR3 DNA reads TGTGCCAGCAGCTCGACCGGGGCTGAAGCTTTCTTT.

V usage is TRBV10-3 and J usage is TRBJ1-1; the D is unclear. The CDR3 is 13 residues long. V dropped 4 bases and J dropped 10 bases, with 16 bases sitting between them. Germline assignment: CDR1 ENHRY and CDR2 SYGVKD. CDR3 protein: CAISGKEQPGAFF. The CDR3, as DNA: TGTGCCATCAGTGGGAAAGAACAGCCAGGAGCTTTCTTT.

This clone was seen a single time. The chain links TRBV11-3 to TRBJ1-5; TRBD1 might be the D (5 bases). The CDR3 loop spans 16 amino acids. Germline V gene sequence: CDR1 SGHNT, CDR2 YENEEA. V shed 5 bases and J shed 3 bases, with 17 bases lying between them. The CDR3 sequence is CASSLKGRGFNQPQHF. The DNA for the CDR3 is TGTGCCAGCAGCCTCAAAGGTCGGGGGTTCAATCAGCCCCAGCATTTT.

This chain links TRBV4-1 with TRBJ1-2; 7 bases align to TRBD1. This CDR3 is built from 13 residues. Germline V gives CDR1 MGHRA, CDR2 YSYEKL. The J segment lost 7 bases and the V segment lost 5 bases, leaving 7 bases of the junction unmatched. The CDR3 DNA follows: TGCGCCAGCAGCTTCAACCAGGGGGTTGGCTACACCTTC. Encoded protein: CASSFNQGVGYTF.

The rearrangement joins TRBV15 to TRBJ2-6; D is unresolved. Germline V CDR1 and CDR2: LNHNV, YYDKDF (reference sequence). There are 13 residues in the CDR3. V was pared by 8 bases and J by 0 bases, with 5 bases between. The CDR3 reads CATELSGANVLTF. Written as DNA, the CDR3 is TGTGCCACCGAACTCTCTGGGGCCAACGTCCTGACTTTC.

The chain links TRBV27 to TRBJ2-3; 9 bases match TRBD2. The CDR3 consists of 20 residues. V shed 4 bases, J shed 0 bases, and the junction held 17 bases outside the gene matches. Germline assignment: CDR1 MNHEY and CDR2 SMNVEV (reference sequence). The CDR3 loop reads CASSSWPTSGLDSSTDTQYF. DNA of the CDR3: TGTGCCAGCAGTTCCTGGCCCACTAGCGGGCTAGATTCTAGCACAGATACGCAGTATTTT.

This rearrangement joins TRBV2 to TRBJ1-2; weak D call: TRBD1 (5 bases). The CDR3 is 12 residues long. Trimming stripped 5 bases from V and 8 bases from J, with 12 bases between. The germline V gene has CDR1 SNHLY and CDR2 FYNNEI. The CDR3 nucleotides are TGTGCCAGCAGTAGGAGGGGTTTCGGCTACACCTTC. Translating gives CASSRRGFGYTF.

The V gene is TRBV11-3, the J gene TRBJ2-7; weak D call: TRBD1 (6 bases). Trimming removed 4 bases from V and 13 bases from J, with 17 bases in between. The germline CDR1 and CDR2 sequences are SGHNT and YENEEA. The CDR3 is 12 residues long. CDR3 sequence (DNA): TGTGCCAGCAGCTCACCAGCCGGGACATATTACTTC. This sequence encodes CASSSPAGTYYF.

The J gene is TRBJ2-3, the V gene TRBV28; the match to TRBD2 covers 12 bases. J was trimmed by 5 bases and V by 4 bases; bases with no gene match: 7. CDR3 length: 16 amino acids. The germline CDR1 and CDR2 sequences are MDHEN and SYDVKM. DNA of the CDR3: TGTGCCAGCAGTTCATCGGCGGGACTAGCGGGAGATACGCAGTATTTT. Translated, it gives CASSSSAGLAGDTQYF.

The CDR3 coding sequence is TGCGCCAGCAGCCATGGGACTAGCGGAGTTGCCCCAGATACGCAGTATTTT. Protein product: CASSHGTSGVAPDTQYF. The V and J genes are TRBV4-1 and TRBJ2-3, with 11 bases aligning to TRBD2. CDR3 size: 17 residues. The junction had 9 bases not matched to a gene; V was cut back by 3 bases and J by 4 bases. The germline V gene encodes CDR1 MGHRA and CDR2 YSYEKL.

J is TRBJ2-1 and V is TRBV30; 10 nucleotides line up with TRBD2. Per the germline V gene, CDR1 is GTSNPN and CDR2 is SVGIG (reference sequence). V gave up 2 bases and J gave up 1 base; unmatched junction bases: 11. This CDR3 comprises 18 residues. DNA for the CDR3: TGTGCCTGGAGTTTAATGGCTAGCGGGAGCGGGTCCTACAATGAGCAGTTCTTC. Its protein is CAWSLMASGSGSYNEQFF.

The rearrangement links TRBV5-1 to TRBJ2-1; 10 nucleotides align to TRBD1. J gave up 9 bases and V 2 bases, and 11 bases lay outside the gene matches. This CDR3 is 16 amino acids long. CDR1 SGHRS and CDR2 YFSETQ come from the germline V gene. The CDR3 region has the DNA TGCGCCAGCAGCTTAGATGGGACAGGGGCCTTAAGTGAGCAGTTCTTC. Residues: CASSLDGTGALSEQFF.

The gene calls are TRBV29-1 and TRBJ2-3, with D hard to call. This CDR3 spans 19 amino acids. V dropped 3 bases and J dropped 0 bases, with 25 bases sitting between them. Germline CDR1 and CDR2: SQVTM and ANQGSEA. CDR3 sequence: CSVDGVWNQLSPSTDTQYF. The CDR3 DNA is TGCAGCGTTGACGGCGTCTGGAACCAGCTTAGCCCTAGCACAGATACGCAGTATTTT.

This clone is a singleton in its sample. The chain joins TRBV10-3 to TRBJ2-3; D remains ambiguous. The CDR3 covers 15 residues. V was clipped by 10 bases and J by 2 bases, with 19 bases between them. The germline V gene has CDR1 ENHRY and CDR2 SYGVKD. The CDR3 DNA reads as TGTGCCAGTAAACGGTCTTCGGGTACCACAGATACGCAGTATTTT. Its protein product is CASKRSSGTTDTQYF.

The chain uses TRBV18 and TRBJ2-3; D may be TRBD2 (5 bases). The CDR3 sequence is 16 residues long. Germline CDR1 KGHSH, CDR2 LQKENI. The germline V and J ends were trimmed by 3 bases and 4 bases, with 17 bases remaining between them. The CDR3 reads CASSPRAIDGADTQYF. The CDR3 DNA reads as TGTGCCAGCTCACCTCGAGCTATCGACGGGGCAGATACGCAGTATTTT.

The chain uses TRBV5-6 and TRBJ1-2, with D perhaps matching TRBD1 (5 bases). The V gene's germline CDR1 is SGHDT and CDR2 YYEEEE. CDR3 length: 14 amino acids. Between the trimmed V and J ends, which lost 1 base and 4 bases, there was a span of 11 bases. CDR3: CASSLLDRFYGYTF. The DNA of the CDR3 is TGTGCCAGCAGCTTGCTCGACAGATTCTATGGCTACACCTTC.